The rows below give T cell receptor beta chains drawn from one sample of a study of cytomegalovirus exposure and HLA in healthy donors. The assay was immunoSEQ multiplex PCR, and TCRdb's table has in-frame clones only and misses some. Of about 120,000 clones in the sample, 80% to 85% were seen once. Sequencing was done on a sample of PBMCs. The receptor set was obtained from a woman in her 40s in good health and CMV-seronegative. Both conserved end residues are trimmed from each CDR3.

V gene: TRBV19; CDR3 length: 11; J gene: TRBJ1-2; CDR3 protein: ASRGQIFYGYT
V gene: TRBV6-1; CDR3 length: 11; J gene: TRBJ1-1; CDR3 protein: ASRGGMNTEAF
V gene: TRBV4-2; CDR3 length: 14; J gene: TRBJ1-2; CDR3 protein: ASSQGLNQANYGYT
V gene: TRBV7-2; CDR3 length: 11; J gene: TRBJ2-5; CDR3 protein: ASSLWGRETQY
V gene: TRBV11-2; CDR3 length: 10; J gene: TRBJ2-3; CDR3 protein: ASSLLTLGQY
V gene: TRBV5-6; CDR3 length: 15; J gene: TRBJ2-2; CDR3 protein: ASRRSGRALSTGELF
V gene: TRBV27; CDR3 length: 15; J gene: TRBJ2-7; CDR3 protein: ASSSTSGRALNCEQY
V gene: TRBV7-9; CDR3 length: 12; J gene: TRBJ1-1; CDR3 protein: ASNRDRVNTEAF
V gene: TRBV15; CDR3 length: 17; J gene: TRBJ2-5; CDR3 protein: ATSSGVLLGLAEQETQY
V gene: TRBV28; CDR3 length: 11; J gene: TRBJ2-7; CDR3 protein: ASSSRQFHEQY
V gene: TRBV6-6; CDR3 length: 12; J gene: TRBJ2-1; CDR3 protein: ASRTPQERNEQF
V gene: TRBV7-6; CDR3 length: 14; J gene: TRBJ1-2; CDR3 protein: ASRPFPTGFNYGYT
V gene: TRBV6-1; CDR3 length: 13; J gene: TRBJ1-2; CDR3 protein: ASSPSGQIVYGYT
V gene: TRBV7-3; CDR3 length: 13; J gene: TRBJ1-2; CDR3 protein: ASSVPGTGVYGYT
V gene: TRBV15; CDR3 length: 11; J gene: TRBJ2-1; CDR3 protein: ATSRDPAAPQF
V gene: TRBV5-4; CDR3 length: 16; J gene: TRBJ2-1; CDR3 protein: ASSPEGGSMSSYNEQF
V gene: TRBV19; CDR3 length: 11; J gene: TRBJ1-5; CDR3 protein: ASNRGANQPQH
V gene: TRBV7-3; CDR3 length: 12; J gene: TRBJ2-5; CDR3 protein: ASSSTGGQETQY
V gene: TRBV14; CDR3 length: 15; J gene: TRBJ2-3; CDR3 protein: ASSRWPSGGLTDTQY
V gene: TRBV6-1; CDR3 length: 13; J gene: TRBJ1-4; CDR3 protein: ASSARTATNEKLF
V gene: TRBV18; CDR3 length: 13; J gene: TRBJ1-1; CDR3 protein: ASSPLDRGVTEAF
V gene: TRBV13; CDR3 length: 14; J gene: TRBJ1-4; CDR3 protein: ASSLGGYGRGEKLF
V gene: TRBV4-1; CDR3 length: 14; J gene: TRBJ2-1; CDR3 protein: ASSQGFLGLAGEQF
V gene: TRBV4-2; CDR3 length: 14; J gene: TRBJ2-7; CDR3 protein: ASSRPVAGGSYEQY
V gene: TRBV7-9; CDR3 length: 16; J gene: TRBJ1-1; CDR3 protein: ASSLWAGTGGINTEAF
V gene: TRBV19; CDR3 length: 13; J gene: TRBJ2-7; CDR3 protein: ASSIDFRTSGWQY
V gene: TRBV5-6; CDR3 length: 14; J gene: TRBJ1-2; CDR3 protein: ASSREDRDPFYGYT
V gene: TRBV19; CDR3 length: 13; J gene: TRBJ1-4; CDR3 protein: ASLDRGRWGEKLF
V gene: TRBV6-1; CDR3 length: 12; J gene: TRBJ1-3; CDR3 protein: ASSLRGAGNTIY
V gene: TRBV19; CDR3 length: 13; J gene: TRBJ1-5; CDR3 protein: ASSTQGFSNQPQH
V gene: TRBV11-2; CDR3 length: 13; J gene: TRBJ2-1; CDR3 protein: ASSTRGGLYNEQF
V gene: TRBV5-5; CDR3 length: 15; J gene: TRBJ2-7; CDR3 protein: ASSSIASGTATYEQY
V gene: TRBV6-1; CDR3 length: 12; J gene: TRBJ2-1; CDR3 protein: ASRAGGGYNEQF
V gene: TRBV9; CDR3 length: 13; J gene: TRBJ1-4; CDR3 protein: ASSKGDGTNEKLF
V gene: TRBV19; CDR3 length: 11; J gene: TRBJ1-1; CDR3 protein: ASSIDLTGEAF
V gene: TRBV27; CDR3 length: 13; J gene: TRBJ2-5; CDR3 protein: ASSPRPGYQETQY
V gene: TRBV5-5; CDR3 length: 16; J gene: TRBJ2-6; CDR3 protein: ASSPTGDGESGANVLT
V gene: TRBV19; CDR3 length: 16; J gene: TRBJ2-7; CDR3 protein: ASSLTAPGTGGSYEQY
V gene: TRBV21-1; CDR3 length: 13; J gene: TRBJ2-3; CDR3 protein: ASSRPGVCTDTQY
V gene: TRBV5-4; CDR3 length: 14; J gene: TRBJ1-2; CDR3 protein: ASSLAAGTARYGYT
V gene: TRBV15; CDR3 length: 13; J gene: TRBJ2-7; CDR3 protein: ATSRLAVLNYEQY
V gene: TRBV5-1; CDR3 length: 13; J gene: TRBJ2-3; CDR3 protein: ASSLESRGTDTQY
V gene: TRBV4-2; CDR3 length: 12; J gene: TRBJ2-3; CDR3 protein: ASSQGGGPDTQY
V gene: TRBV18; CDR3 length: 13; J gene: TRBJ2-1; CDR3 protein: ASSPRSRQYNEQF
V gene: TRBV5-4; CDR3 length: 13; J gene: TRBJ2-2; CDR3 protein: ASSTSGLNTGELF
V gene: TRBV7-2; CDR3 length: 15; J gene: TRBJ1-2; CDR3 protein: ASSRRASDSHNYGYT
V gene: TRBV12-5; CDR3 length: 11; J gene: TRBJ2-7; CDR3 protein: ASGPGIPYEQY
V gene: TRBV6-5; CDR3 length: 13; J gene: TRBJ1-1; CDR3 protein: ASLGQRLMNTEAF
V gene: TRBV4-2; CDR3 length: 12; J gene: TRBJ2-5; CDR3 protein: ASTREIYQETQY
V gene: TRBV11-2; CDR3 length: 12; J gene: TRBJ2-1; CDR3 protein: ASSKLTDYNEQF
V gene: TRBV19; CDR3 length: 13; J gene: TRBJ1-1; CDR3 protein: ASSLPGQGGTEAF
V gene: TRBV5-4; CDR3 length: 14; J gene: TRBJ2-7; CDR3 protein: ASSGESGENTYEQY
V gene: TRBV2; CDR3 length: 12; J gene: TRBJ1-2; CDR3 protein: ASSESGVNYGYT
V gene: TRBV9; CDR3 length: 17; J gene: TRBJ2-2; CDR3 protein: ASSVRASGSPMNTGELF
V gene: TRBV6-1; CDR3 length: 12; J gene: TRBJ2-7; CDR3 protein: ASSARQGAREQY
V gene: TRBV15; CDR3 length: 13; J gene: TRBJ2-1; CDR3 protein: ATSRGAGGPDEQF
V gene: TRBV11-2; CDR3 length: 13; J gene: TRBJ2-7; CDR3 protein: ASSLDIRTAYEQY
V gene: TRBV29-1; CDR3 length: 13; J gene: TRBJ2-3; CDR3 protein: SARGGQGYTDTQY
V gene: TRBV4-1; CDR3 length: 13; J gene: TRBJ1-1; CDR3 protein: ASSRQGAGNTEAF
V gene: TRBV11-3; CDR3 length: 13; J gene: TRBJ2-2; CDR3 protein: ASSHAGGGTGELF